The 17 T cell receptor beta chains below were found in one sample sequenced in a study of T cell changes during pregnancy in multiple sclerosis. Data came from immunoSEQ multiplex PCR; TCRdb stores just in-frame clones and leaves some out. The sample shows roughly 40,000 clones, around four fifths of them seen only once. Sequences were derived from CD4+ T cells from peripheral blood mononuclear cells, sampled before pregnancy. The receptors were sampled from a female donor with multiple sclerosis, enrolled in a pregnancy study.

The chain is built from TRBV15 and TRBJ1-1; D ambiguous. Germline V gene data show CDR1 as LNHNV and CDR2 as YYDKDF (reference sequence). V lost 4 bases to trimming and J lost 3 bases, with 18 bases between them. This CDR3 has 16 residues. The CDR3 region is CATSTPSVRADTEAFF. The CDR3 nucleotides read TGTGCCACCAGCACTCCTTCAGTTCGAGCGGACACTGAAGCTTTCTTT.

The rearrangement joins TRBV7-6 to TRBJ2-5; D might be TRBD2 (5 bases). The CDR3 covers 15 residues. V gave up 5 bases and J gave up 7 bases, with 20 bases separating them. Germline CDR1 and CDR2: SGHVS and FNYEAQ. In nucleotides, the CDR3 is TGTGCCAGCAGCCCCCCAGACCCCCCCCGGGGGACCCAGTACTTC. This encodes CASSPPDPPRGTQYF.

This sequence joins TRBV10-2 and TRBJ1-4; D is perhaps TRBD1 (5 bases). This CDR3 is 15 amino acids long. V was trimmed by 6 bases and J by 6 bases, leaving 17 bases between them. Per germline, CDR1 WSHSY and CDR2 SAAADI. CDR3 sequence reads: CASRGGTGKDEKLFF. CDR3 sequence (DNA): TGCGCCAGCAGGGGCGGGACCGGGAAAGATGAAAAACTGTTTTTT.

The rearrangement uses TRBV6-1 and TRBJ2-7; D possibly corresponds to TRBD2 (5 bases). The CDR3 has 13 amino acids. Germline lookup yields CDR1 MNHNS and CDR2 SASEGT. V was pared by 7 bases and J by 4 bases, with 14 bases between. In DNA, the CDR3 is TGTGCCAGCACTTTGGGAGACTCATACGAGCAGTACTTC. Translated: CASTLGDSYEQYF.

This chain connects TRBV14 to TRBJ2-5; 14 bases agree with TRBD2. Germline values: CDR1 SGHDN, CDR2 FVKESK. The trim removed 4 bases at V and 5 bases at J, leaving 18 bases unmatched. The CDR3 is 20 amino acids. The CDR3 DNA sequence: TGTGCCAGCAGCCGGGGACTAGCGGGAGTCGGGGTAGGCGCAAGGGAGACCCAGTACTTC. It specifies CASSRGLAGVGVGARETQYF.

V is TRBV2 and J is TRBJ1-1; possible D gene TRBD1, 6 bases. The CDR3 is 13 amino acids. Germline CDR1 SNHLY, CDR2 FYNNEI. The V end lost 5 bases, the J end lost 4 bases, and 11 bases lay between the germline ends. The CDR3 region is CASSPDRFTEAFF. The CDR3 coding sequence is TGTGCCAGCAGTCCCGACAGGTTCACTGAAGCTTTCTTT.

Regarding this clone: A junction boundary mismatches the germline segment, possibly from a read error. CDR3 sequence reads: CTSSLGARDGYTF. The CDR3 DNA is TGTACCAGCAGCTTAGGAGCGAGGGATGGCTACACCTTC. V usage is TRBV7-8 and J usage is TRBJ1-2, with D uncertain. The CDR3 extends over 13 amino acids. Germline V gene data show CDR1 as SGHVS and CDR2 as FQNEAQ.

The chain is built from TRBV2 and TRBJ2-7; perhaps TRBD1 as D (5 bases). V was trimmed by 6 bases and J by 3 bases, leaving 15 bases between them. This CDR3 is 14 amino acids long. Germline values: CDR1 SNHLY, CDR2 FYNNEI. The DNA for the CDR3 is TGTGCCAGCAGGATAGACAGTCAGCACTACGAGCAGTACTTC. Amino acid sequence: CASRIDSQHYEQYF.

V is TRBV19 and J is TRBJ2-7; TRBD1 aligns across 8 bases. With V trimmed by 4 bases and J by 3 bases, 11 bases remained unmatched. This CDR3 comprises 16 residues. The germline V gene has CDR1 LNHDA and CDR2 SQIVND (reference sequence). The CDR3 coding sequence is TGTGCCAGTAGTAGGACCGGGACAGGTCTAAGCTACGAGCAGTACTTC. Amino acids: CASSRTGTGLSYEQYF.

V gene TRBV25-1 combines with J gene TRBJ2-7; tentatively, D is TRBD1 (5 bases). Germline CDR1 and CDR2: MGHDK and SYGVNS. This CDR3 contains 14 residues. Trimming removed 5 bases from V and 0 bases from J, with 11 bases in between. CDR3 region: CASSPDDSSYEQYF. The DNA for the CDR3 is TGTGCCAGCAGTCCCGACGACAGCTCCTACGAGCAGTACTTC.

In this sample, this clone turned up a few times. The chain uses TRBV2 and TRBJ1-5; 7 bases fit TRBD1. V shed 6 bases, J shed 3 bases, and the junction held 8 bases outside the gene matches. CDR3 length: 15 residues. CDR1 is SNHLY, CDR2 FYNNEI, per germline. In DNA, the CDR3 is TGTGCCAGCAGGACCCACGGACAGGACAATCAGCCCCAGCATTTT. Its translation is CASRTHGQDNQPQHF.

The chain joins TRBV5-1 to TRBJ1-1; no clear D gene. Per germline, CDR1 SGHRS and CDR2 YFSETQ. With 0 bases removed from V and 3 bases from J, the gap between germline ends came to 6 bases. This CDR3 spans 13 amino acids. CDR3: CASSLVGDTEAFF. The CDR3 DNA reads as TGCGCCAGCAGCTTGGTCGGGGACACTGAAGCTTTCTTT.

This chain connects TRBV7-3 to TRBJ1-2; TRBD1 is a possible D gene (6 bases). The CDR3 runs to 15 residues. CDR1 is SGHTA, CDR2 FQGTGA, per germline. Deletions cut 5 bases from V and 0 bases from J, with 13 bases between. The CDR3 region is CASSPVQGTNYGYTF. DNA for the CDR3: TGTGCCAGCAGCCCAGTACAGGGTACTAACTATGGCTACACCTTC.

This chain uses TRBV7-8 with TRBJ1-2, with 10 bases that match TRBD1. J gave up 7 bases and V 1 base, and 9 bases lay outside the gene matches. Germline CDR1 is SGHVS and CDR2 is FQNEAQ. This CDR3 is 16 amino acids long. This CDR3 is CASSLGAGTGASGYTF. CDR3 coding DNA: TGTGCCAGCAGCTTAGGAGCCGGGACAGGGGCAAGTGGCTACACCTTC.

This clone was seen a single time. The genes are TRBV4-3 and TRBJ1-1; D not certain. CDR1 is LGHNA, CDR2 YSLEER, per germline. V lost 6 bases and J 4 bases, leaving 18 bases between the germline ends. This CDR3 is built from 15 residues. The CDR3: CASRGREGLSTEAFF. CDR3 nucleotide sequence: TGCGCCAGCAGAGGACGAGAGGGCTTGAGCACTGAAGCTTTCTTT.

The chain has TRBV25-1 and TRBJ1-1; D not resolved. Germline-derived CDR1 and CDR2 are MGHDK and SYGVNS. The V end lost 3 bases, the J end lost 5 bases, and 10 bases lay between the germline ends. The CDR3 contains 13 residues. The CDR3 DNA sequence: TGTGCCAGCAGTGACCCGGGGTATACTGAAGCTTTCTTT. Translating it yields CASSDPGYTEAFF.

The chain carries TRBV10-3 and TRBJ1-3; unclear D gene. V dropped 0 bases and J dropped 0 bases, with 9 bases sitting between them. The CDR3 has 16 amino acids. Germline V lookup: CDR1 ENHRY, CDR2 SYGVKD. The CDR3 loop reads CAISESVGDSGNTIYF. CDR3 coding DNA: TGTGCCATCAGTGAGTCGGTCGGAGACTCTGGAAACACCATATATTTT.